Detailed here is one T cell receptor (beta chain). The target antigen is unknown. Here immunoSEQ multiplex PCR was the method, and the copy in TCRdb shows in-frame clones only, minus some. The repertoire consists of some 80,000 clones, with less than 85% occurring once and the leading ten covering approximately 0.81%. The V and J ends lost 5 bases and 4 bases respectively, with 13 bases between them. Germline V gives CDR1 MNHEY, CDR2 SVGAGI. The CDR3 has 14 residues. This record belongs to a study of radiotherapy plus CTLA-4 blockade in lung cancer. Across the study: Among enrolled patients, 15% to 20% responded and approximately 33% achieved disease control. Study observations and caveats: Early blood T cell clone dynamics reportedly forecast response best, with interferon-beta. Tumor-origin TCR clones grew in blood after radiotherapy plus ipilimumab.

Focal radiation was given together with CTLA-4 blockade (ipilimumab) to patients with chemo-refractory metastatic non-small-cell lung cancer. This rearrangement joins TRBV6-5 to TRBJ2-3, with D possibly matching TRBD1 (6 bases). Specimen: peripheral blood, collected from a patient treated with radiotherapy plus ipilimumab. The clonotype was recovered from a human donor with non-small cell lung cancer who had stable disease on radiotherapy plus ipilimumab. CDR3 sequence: CASSPQGFPDTQYF. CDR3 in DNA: TGTGCCAGCAGTCCACAGGGTTTCCCAGATACGCAGTATTTT.